These 8 T cell receptor beta chains share one sample of origin, sequenced in a study of T cell responses to AZD1222 COVID-19 vaccine. The assay was immunoSEQ multiplex PCR, and TCRdb's table has in-frame clones only and misses some. The sample has fewer than 85,000 clones; roughly 87% are singletons. The sample here was peripheral blood, taken 28 days after the second AZD1222 dose. The receptors derive from an adult who received the AZD1222 COVID-19 vaccine.

This chain links TRBV5-1 with TRBJ2-1; the match to TRBD2 covers 7 bases. Germline CDR1 and CDR2: SGHRS and YFSETQ. The CDR3 has 16 residues. V dropped 2 bases and J dropped 5; count of bases not matched to a gene: 10. CDR3 nucleotides: TGCGCCAGCAGCTTAAGGCTAGCGGACTTTGACAATGAGCAGTTCTTC. This sequence encodes CASSLRLADFDNEQFF. The complete variable domain, with remaining parts taken from reference TRBV5-1 and TRBJ2-1, reads KAGVTQTPRYLIKTRGQQVTLSCSPISGHRSVSWYQQTPGQGLQFLFEYFSETQRNKGNFPGRFSGRQFSNSRSEMNVSTLELGDSALYLCASSLRLADFDNEQFFGPGTRLTVL.

The V call is TRBV4-1, the J call TRBJ1-3, with a weak D call TRBD1 (5 bases). The CDR3 covers 14 residues. Trimming cost V 3 bases and J 5 bases, with 11 bases left between them. CDR1 and CDR2 (germline): MGHRA, YSYEKL. In DNA, the CDR3 is TGCGCCAGCAGCCAGCCCCGACAGCGAAACACCATATATTTT. It translates to CASSQPRQRNTIYF.

This chain links TRBV12-5 with TRBJ2-2, with 9 bases aligning to TRBD1. Germline values: CDR1 LGHNT, CDR2 FRNRAP. The CDR3 spans 24 residues. After removal of 1 base from V and 2 bases from J, the junction contained 26 bases not matched to a gene. CDR3 in amino acids: CASGLAHPDRGQVWGGENTGELFF. Written as DNA, the CDR3 is TGTGCTAGTGGTTTGGCCCACCCGGACAGGGGACAGGTTTGGGGGGGCGAAAACACCGGGGAGCTGTTTTTT.

The chain uses TRBV13 and TRBJ1-1; D is uncertain. Trimming pared 2 bases from V and 8 bases from J, leaving 12 bases between. There are 13 residues in the CDR3. The germline CDR1 and CDR2 sequences are PRHDT and FYEKMQ (reference sequence). The CDR3 DNA reads as TGTGCCAGCAGCTTACACAGTCTAGTCGAAGCTTTCTTT. Translated: CASSLHSLVEAFF.

This clone was counted once. This chain links TRBV15 with TRBJ1-1, with D tentatively TRBD1 (5 bases). Germline-derived CDR1 and CDR2 are LNHNV and YYDKDF (reference sequence). V lost 7 bases to trimming and J lost 5 bases, with 17 bases between them. CDR3 length: 14 amino acids. CDR3 sequence reads: CATTRELDFTEAFF. In nucleotides, the CDR3 is TGTGCCACCACCAGGGAACTAGATTTTACTGAAGCTTTCTTT.

This clone was seen a handful of times. The rearrangement joins TRBV5-1 to TRBJ1-1; the match to TRBD1 covers 9 bases. Per germline, CDR1 SGHRS and CDR2 YFSETQ. Germline trimming cut 4 bases from V and 1 base from J; bases unmatched to any gene: 5. The CDR3 has 15 residues. Here the CDR3 reads CASSLQGAQNTEAFF. CDR3 DNA: TGCGCCAGCAGCCTACAGGGGGCGCAGAACACTGAAGCTTTCTTT.

This chain uses TRBV28 with TRBJ1-4; D may be TRBD1 (6 bases). Germline assignment: CDR1 MDHEN and CDR2 SYDVKM. V lost 8 bases to trimming and J lost 6 bases, with 16 bases between them. The CDR3 has 14 amino acids. CDR3 sequence: CASAGGGRDEKLFF. The CDR3 DNA follows: TGTGCCAGCGCCGGGGGCGGACGCGATGAAAAACTGTTTTTT.

The chain carries TRBV18 and TRBJ2-6, with 9 bases fitting TRBD1. The CDR3 has 17 residues. From germline, CDR1 is KGHSH and CDR2 LQKENI. V lost 3 bases, J lost 3 bases, and 6 bases stayed unmatched. Here the CDR3 reads CASSPGQGADGANVLTF. In DNA, the CDR3 is TGTGCCAGCTCACCGGGACAGGGTGCGGATGGGGCCAACGTCCTGACTTTC.